This is a list of T cell receptor beta chains from one sample in a study of blood T cells in healthy people across ages. TCRdb ran MiXCR on the 5' RACE reads and lists one entry per CDR3 protein. Among roughly 800,000 distinct CDR3 sequences, 58% were seen once, and the ten largest hold about 20%. Sequencing was carried out using blood. The receptors derive from a man aged 30 to 45 in good health. CDR3s leave out the opening cysteine and the closing phenylalanine or tryptophan. The D gene is left open where the match is weak.

ASSSLRVGGQETQY	TRBJ2-5	.	TRBV7-2
ASSQDGAGGQF	TRBJ2-1	.	TRBV4-3
ASSLGGAAATYNEQF	TRBJ2-1	.	TRBV5-1
SARDPGGYNEQF	TRBJ2-1	TRBD2	TRBV20-1
ASSLAGVAGVEETQY	TRBJ2-5	TRBD2	TRBV7-9
ASSQSRGLAGVEQY	TRBJ2-5	TRBD2	TRBV4-1
SASRVIGTGSPLH	TRBJ1-6	.	TRBV20-1
ASRGQGTIYGYT	TRBJ1-2	TRBD1	TRBV7-2
ASSLTPGPQETQY	TRBJ2-5	.	TRBV5-1
SAGTTYEQY	TRBJ2-7	TRBD2	TRBV20-1
SARATGGSNQPQH	TRBJ1-5	TRBD1	TRBV20-1
ASRLFTSGRGTQY	TRBJ2-3	TRBD2	TRBV7-2
ASSSRDERYTDTQY	TRBJ2-3	.	TRBV11-2
ASSQVEGGETYEQY	TRBJ2-7	.	TRBV4-3
ASSSPGTTSYNEQY	.	TRBD2	TRBV7-2
ASSPQPGLDHNEQF	TRBJ2-1	.	TRBV5-1
ASSLEVAGGYEQF	TRBJ2-1	TRBD2	TRBV5-1
SARDLVTDTQY	TRBJ2-3	.	TRBV20-1
SVEGAQGDYGYT	TRBJ1-2	.	TRBV29-1
ASLPGANYGYT	TRBJ1-2	.	TRBV28
SAKKPGEETQY	TRBJ2-5	.	TRBV20-1
ASAEDRLYYNEQF	TRBJ2-1	TRBD1	TRBV6-2/TRBV6-3
ASSQVLRSMVGYT	TRBJ1-2	.	TRBV4-2
ASSHRTFAQISYGYT	TRBJ1-2	.	TRBV14
ASSREGLTQTDTQY	TRBJ2-3	TRBD2	TRBV4-1
ASSQSTRPLHGYT	TRBJ1-2	.	TRBV7-9
SAPGTGGHGEAF	TRBJ1-1	TRBD1	TRBV20-1
ASRTAAGGLADTQY	TRBJ2-3	TRBD2	TRBV5-1
ASSLLADPYNEQY	.	TRBD2	TRBV6-5
SAGKTVNYGQY	TRBJ2-4	.	TRBV20-1
ASSRSGYEQY	TRBJ2-7	.	TRBV27
ATSPGQTFISDTQY	TRBJ2-3	.	TRBV15
ASSYSLSSGANVLT	TRBJ2-6	.	TRBV6-5
SARGDSNQPQH	TRBJ1-5	.	TRBV20-1
ASSLGDRSQETQY	TRBJ2-5	TRBD1	TRBV7-9
ASSIEKGYEQF	TRBJ2-1	.	TRBV19
ASSPGGTGLNEKLF	TRBJ1-4	.	TRBV7-9
ASNMLGDSPLH	TRBJ1-6	.	TRBV6-5
ATKQPGTSQY	TRBJ2-3	.	TRBV6-2/TRBV6-3
ASSLAASGETDTQY	TRBJ2-3	TRBD2	TRBV7-2
ASGTGGPEQY	TRBJ2-7	TRBD1	TRBV7-9
SVLQGSGETQY	TRBJ2-5	TRBD1	TRBV29-1
ASSQHHRSHYEQY	TRBJ2-7	.	TRBV4-2
SARDVSGNTGELF	TRBJ2-2	.	TRBV20-1
AISPGEDSPLH	TRBJ1-6	.	TRBV10-3
ASSWTGGSYEQY	TRBJ2-7	TRBD1	TRBV5-1
ASSQGQGINYGYT	TRBJ1-2	TRBD1	TRBV6-6
ASSASGGLKEAF	TRBJ1-1	.	TRBV12-3/TRBV12-4
ASSLNSGGAADTQY	TRBJ2-3	TRBD2	TRBV5-1
SASKSSITDTQY	TRBJ2-3	.	TRBV20-1
ASSDQGPDTQY	TRBJ2-3	.	TRBV7-2
ASSQEPGGWYEQY	TRBJ2-7	.	TRBV4-3
ASSFSQGYYEQY	.	.	TRBV13
ASRLDTGELF	TRBJ2-2	.	TRBV7-2
ASSPGVGVYEQY	TRBJ2-7	.	TRBV19
SARPVGTPNEKLF	TRBJ1-4	.	TRBV20-1
ASSQGAVGKNIQY	TRBJ2-4	TRBD1	TRBV2